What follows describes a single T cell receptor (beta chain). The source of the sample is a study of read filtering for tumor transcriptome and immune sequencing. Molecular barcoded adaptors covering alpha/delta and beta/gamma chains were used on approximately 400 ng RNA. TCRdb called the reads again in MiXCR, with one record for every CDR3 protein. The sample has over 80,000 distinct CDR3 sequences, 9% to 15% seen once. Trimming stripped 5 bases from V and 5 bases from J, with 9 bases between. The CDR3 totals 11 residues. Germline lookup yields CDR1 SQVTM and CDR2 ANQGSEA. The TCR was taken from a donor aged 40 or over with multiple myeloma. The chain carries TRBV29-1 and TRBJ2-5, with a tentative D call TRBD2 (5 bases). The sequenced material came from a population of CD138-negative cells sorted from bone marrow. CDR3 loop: CSVSSRETQYF. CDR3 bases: TGCAGCGTTTCTAGCAGGGAGACCCAGTACTTC.